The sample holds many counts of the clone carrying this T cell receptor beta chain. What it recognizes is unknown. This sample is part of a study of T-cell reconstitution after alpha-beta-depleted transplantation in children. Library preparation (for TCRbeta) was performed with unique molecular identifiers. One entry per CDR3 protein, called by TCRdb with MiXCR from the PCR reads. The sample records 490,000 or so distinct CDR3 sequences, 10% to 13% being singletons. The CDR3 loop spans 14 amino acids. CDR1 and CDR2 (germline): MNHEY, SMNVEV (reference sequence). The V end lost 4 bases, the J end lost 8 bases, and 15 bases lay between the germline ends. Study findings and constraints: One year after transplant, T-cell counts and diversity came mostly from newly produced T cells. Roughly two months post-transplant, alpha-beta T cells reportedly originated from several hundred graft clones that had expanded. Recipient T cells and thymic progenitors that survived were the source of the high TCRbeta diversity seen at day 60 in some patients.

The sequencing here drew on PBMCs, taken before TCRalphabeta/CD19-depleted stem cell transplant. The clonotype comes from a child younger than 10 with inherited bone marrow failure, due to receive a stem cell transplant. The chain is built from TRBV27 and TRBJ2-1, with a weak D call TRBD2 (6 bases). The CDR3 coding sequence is TGTGCCAGCAGTTATGCACTAGCCTCCCATGAGCAGTTCTTC. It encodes CASSYALASHEQFF.